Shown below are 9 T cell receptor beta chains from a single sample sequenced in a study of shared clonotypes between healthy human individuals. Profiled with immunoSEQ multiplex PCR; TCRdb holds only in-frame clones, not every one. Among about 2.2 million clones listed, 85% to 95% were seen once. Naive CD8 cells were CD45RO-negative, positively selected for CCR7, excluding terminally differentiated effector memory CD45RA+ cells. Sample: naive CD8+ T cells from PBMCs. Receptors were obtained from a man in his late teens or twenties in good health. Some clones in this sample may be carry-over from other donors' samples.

The CDR3 DNA reads TGCAGCGTGGGACGGGGTGAGCAGTTCTTC. Its translation: CSVGRGEQFF. The V gene is TRBV29-1, the J gene TRBJ2-1; D may match TRBD1 or TRBD2 (5 bases each). Germline CDR1 SQVTM, CDR2 ANQGSEA. V was cut by 6 bases and J by 9 bases, with 9 bases left in between. The length of the CDR3 is 10 residues.

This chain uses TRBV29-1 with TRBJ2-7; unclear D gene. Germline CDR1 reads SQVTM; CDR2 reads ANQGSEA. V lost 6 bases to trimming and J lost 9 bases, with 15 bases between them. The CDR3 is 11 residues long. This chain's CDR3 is CSVVESLAQYF. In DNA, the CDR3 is TGCAGCGTCGTGGAGTCCTTGGCGCAGTACTTC.

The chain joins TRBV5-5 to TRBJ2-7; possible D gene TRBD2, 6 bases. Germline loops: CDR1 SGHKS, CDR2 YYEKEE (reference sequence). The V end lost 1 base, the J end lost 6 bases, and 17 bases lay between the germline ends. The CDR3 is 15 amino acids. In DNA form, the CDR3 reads TGTGCCAGCAGCTTGAACCAGGGCGGGGTTACCGAGCAGTACTTC. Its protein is CASSLNQGGVTEQYF.

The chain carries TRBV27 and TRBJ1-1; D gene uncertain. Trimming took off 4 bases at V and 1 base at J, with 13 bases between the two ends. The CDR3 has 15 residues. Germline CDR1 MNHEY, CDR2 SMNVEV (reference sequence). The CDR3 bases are TGTGCCAGCAGTTCAAACGGGTGGGGGAACACTGAAGCTTTCTTT. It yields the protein CASSSNGWGNTEAFF.

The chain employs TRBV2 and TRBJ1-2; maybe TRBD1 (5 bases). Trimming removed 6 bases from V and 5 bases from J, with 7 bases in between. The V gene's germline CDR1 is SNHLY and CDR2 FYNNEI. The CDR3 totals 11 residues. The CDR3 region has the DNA TGTGCCAGCAGGTGGGGGTATGGCTACACCTTC. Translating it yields CASRWGYGYTF.

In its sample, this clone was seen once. CDR3 protein: CSVPRTSGYNEQFF. In nucleotides, the CDR3 is TGCAGCGTCCCCCGGACTAGCGGGTACAATGAGCAGTTCTTC. The V call is TRBV29-1, the J call TRBJ2-1, with 11 bases lining up with TRBD2. Trimming at V came to 6 bases and at J to 4 bases, leaving 5 bases not matched to a gene. Germline CDR1 and CDR2: SQVTM and ANQGSEA. The CDR3 spans 14 residues.

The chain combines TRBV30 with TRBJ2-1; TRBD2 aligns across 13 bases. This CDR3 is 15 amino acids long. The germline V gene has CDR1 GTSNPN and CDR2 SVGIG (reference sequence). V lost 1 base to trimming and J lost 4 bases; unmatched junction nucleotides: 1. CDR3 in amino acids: CAWSGGLAGYNEQFF. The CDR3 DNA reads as TGTGCCTGGAGTGGGGGACTAGCGGGGTACAATGAGCAGTTCTTC.

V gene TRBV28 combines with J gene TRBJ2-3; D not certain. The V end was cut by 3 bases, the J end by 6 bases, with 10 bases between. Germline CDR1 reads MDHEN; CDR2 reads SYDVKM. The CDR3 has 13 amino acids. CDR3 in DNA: TGTGCCAGCAGTTTGAAGGGTTGGGATACGCAGTATTTT. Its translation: CASSLKGWDTQYF. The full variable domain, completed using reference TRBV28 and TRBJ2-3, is DVKVTQSSRYLVKRTGEKVFLECVQDMDHENMFWYRQDPGLGLRLIYFSYDVKMKEKGDIPEGYSVSREKKERFSLILESASTNQTSMYLCASSLKGWDTQYFGPGTRLTVL.

The CDR3 region is CASSNGHEQYF. DNA for the CDR3: TGTGCCAGCAGTAATGGCCACGAGCAGTACTTC. The chain has TRBV27 and TRBJ2-7; no clear D gene. V was clipped by 5 bases and J by 5 bases, with 7 bases between them. The CDR3 loop spans 11 amino acids. In germline, CDR1 is MNHEY, CDR2 SMNVEV (reference sequence).